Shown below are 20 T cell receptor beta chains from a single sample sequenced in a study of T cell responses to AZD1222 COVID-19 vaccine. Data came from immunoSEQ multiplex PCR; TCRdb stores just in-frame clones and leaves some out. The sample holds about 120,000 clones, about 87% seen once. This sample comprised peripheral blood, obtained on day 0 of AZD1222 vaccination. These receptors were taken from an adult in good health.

CDR3 residues: CASSTNYGYTF. Written as DNA, the CDR3 is TGTGCCAGCAGCACCAACTATGGCTACACCTTC. V and J are TRBV11-2 and TRBJ1-2; no reliable D call. CDR1 is SGHAT, CDR2 FQNNGV, per germline. This CDR3 spans 11 amino acids. V dropped 5 bases and J dropped 2 bases, with 3 bases sitting between them.

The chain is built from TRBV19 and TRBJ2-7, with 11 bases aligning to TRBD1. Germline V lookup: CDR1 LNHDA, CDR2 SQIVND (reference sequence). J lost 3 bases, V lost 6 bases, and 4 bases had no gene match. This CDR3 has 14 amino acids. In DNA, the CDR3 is TGTGCCAGTAGCGCCGGGACAGGGGGCTACGAGCAGTACTTC. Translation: CASSAGTGGYEQYF.

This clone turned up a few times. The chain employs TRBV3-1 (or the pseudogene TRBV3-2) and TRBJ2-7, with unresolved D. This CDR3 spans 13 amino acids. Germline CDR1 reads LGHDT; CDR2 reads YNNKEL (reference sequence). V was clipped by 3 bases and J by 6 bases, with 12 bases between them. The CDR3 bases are TGTGCCAGCAGCCAGTCTTATCAGCGCGAGCAGTACTTC. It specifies CASSQSYQREQYF.

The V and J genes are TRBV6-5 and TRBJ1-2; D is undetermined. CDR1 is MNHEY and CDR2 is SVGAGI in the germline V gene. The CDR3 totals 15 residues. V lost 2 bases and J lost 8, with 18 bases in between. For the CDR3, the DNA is TGTGCCAGCAGTTACCGGACCTTGTCGGTGCAGGGCTACACCTTC. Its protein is CASSYRTLSVQGYTF.

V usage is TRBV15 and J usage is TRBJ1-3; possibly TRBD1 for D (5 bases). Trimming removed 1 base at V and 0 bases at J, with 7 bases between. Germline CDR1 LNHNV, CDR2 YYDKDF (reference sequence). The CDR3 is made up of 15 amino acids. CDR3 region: CATSRGDFSGNTIYF. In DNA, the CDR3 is TGTGCCACCAGCAGAGGGGACTTCTCTGGAAACACCATATATTTT. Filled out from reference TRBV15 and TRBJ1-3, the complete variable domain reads DAMVIQNPRYQVTQFGKPVTLSCSQTLNHNVMYWYQQKSSQAPKLLFHYYDKDFNNEADTPDNFQSRRPNTSFCFLDIRSPGLGDTAMYLCATSRGDFSGNTIYFGEGSWLTVV.

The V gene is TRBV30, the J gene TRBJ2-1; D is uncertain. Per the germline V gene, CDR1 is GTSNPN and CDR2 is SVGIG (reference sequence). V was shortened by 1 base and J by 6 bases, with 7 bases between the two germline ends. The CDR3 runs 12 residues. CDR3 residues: CAWSGHLNEQFF. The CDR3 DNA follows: TGTGCCTGGAGTGGGCACCTCAATGAGCAGTTCTTC. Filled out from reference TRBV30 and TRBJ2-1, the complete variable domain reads SQTIHQWPATLVQPVGSPLSLECTVEGTSNPNLYWYRQAAGRGLQLLFYSVGIGQISSEVPQNLSASRPQDRQFILSSKKLLLSDSGFYLCAWSGHLNEQFFGPGTRLTVL.

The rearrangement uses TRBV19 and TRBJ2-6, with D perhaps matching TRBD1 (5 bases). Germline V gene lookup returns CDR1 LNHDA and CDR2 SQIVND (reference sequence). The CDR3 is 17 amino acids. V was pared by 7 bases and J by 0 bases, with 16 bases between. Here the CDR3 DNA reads TGTGCCAGTAACCCCCCAGGGAATCCCTCTGGGGCCAACGTCCTGACTTTC. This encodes CASNPPGNPSGANVLTF.

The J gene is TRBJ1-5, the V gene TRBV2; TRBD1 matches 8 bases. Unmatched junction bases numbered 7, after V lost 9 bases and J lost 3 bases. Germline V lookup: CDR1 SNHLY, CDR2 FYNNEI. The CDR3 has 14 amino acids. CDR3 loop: CASNRDRNNQPQHF. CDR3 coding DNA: TGTGCCAGTAACCGGGACAGGAACAATCAGCCCCAGCATTTT.

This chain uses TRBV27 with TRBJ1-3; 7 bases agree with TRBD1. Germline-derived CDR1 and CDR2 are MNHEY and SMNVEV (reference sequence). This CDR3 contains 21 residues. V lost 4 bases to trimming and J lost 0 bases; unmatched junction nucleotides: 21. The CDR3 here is CASSSRRWWSGTVNSGNTIYF. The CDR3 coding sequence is TGTGCCAGCAGTTCCCGGCGATGGTGGTCCGGGACAGTTAACTCTGGAAACACCATATATTTT.

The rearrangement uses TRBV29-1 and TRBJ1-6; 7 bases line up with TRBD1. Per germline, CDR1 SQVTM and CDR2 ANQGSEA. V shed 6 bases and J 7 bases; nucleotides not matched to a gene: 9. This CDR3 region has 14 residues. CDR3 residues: CSVRRDSQNSPLHF. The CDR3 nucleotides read TGCAGCGTCCGACGGGACAGTCAAAATTCACCCCTCCACTTT. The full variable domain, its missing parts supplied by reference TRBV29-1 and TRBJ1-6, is SAVISQKPSRDICQRGTSLTIQCQVDSQVTMMFWYRQQPGQSLTLIATANQGSEATYESGFVIDKFPISRPNLTFSTLTVSNMSPEDSSIYLCSVRRDSQNSPLHFGNGTRLTVT.

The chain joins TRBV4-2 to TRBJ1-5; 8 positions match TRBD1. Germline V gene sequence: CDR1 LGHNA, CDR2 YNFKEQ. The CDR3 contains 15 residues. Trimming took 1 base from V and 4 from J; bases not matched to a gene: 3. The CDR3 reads CASSQGGQVNQPQHF. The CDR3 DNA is TGTGCCAGCAGCCAAGGGGGACAGGTGAATCAGCCCCAGCATTTT.

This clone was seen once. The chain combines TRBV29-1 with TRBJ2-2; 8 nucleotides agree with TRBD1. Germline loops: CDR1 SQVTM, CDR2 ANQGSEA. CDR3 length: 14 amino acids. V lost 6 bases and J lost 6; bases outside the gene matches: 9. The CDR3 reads CSVAQGARAGELFF. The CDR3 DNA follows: TGCAGCGTGGCCCAGGGGGCGCGGGCCGGGGAGCTGTTTTTT.

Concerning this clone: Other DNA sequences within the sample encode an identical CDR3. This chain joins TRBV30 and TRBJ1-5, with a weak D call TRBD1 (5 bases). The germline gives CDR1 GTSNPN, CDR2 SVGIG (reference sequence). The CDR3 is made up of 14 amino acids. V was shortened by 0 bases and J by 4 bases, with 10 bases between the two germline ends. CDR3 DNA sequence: TGTGCCTGGAGTGTAGGGTCAGGGAATCAGCCCCAGCATTTT. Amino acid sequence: CAWSVGSGNQPQHF. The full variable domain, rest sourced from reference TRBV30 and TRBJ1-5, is SQTIHQWPATLVQPVGSPLSLECTVEGTSNPNLYWYRQAAGRGLQLLFYSVGIGQISSEVPQNLSASRPQDRQFILSSKKLLLSDSGFYLCAWSVGSGNQPQHFGDGTRLSIL.

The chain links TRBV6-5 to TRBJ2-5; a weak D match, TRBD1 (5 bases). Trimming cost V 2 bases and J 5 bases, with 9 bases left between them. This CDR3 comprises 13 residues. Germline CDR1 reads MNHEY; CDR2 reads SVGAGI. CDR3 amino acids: CASSYAAGETQYF. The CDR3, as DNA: TGTGCCAGCAGTTACGCCGCAGGGGAGACCCAGTACTTC.

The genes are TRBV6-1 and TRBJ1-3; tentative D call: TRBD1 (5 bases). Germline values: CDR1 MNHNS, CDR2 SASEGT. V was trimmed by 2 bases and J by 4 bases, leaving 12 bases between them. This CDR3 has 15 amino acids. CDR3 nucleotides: TGTGCCAGCAGTGAATGGCAGGGAGCCGGAAACACCATATATTTT. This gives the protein CASSEWQGAGNTIYF.

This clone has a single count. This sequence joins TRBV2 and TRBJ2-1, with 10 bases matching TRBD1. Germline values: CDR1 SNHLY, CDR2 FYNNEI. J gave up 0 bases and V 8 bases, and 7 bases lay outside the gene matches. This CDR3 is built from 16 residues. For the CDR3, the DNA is TGTGCCAGCGTGATGGGACAGGGGCTCTCCTACAATGAGCAGTTCTTC. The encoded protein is CASVMGQGLSYNEQFF.

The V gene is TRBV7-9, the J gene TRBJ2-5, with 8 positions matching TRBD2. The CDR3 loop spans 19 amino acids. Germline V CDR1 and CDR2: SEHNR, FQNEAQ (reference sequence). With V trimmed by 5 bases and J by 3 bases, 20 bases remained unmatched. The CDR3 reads CASSPSRAARGRNEETQYF. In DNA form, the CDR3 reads TGTGCCAGCAGCCCCTCCCGCGCGGCGCGCGGGAGGAATGAAGAGACCCAGTACTTC.

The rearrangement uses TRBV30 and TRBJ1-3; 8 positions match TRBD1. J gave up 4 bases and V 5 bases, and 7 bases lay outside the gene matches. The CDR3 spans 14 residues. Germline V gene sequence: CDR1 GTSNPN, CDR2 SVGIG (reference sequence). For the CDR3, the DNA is TGTGCCTGGGACAGGGGTTTAGTGGGAAACACCATATATTTT. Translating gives CAWDRGLVGNTIYF.

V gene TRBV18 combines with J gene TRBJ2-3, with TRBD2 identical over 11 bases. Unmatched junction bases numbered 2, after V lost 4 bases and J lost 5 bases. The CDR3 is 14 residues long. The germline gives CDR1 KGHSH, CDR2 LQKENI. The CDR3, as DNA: TGTGCCAGCTCACTTGGGACTAGCGGAGATACGCAGTATTTT. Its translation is CASSLGTSGDTQYF.

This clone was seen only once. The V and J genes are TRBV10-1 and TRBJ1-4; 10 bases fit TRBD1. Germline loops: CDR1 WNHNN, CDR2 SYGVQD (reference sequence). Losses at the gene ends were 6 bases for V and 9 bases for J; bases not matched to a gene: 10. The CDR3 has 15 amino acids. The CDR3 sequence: CASSGSGTGAQKLFF. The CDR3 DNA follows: TGCGCCAGCAGCGGCAGCGGGACAGGGGCCCAAAAACTGTTTTTT.